This TCR beta chain is from a study of control samples from healthy donors and cancer patients. Trimming took 1 base from V and 2 from J, leaving 4 bases between them. CDR3 length: 13 amino acids. Germline values: CDR1 LNHNV, CDR2 YYDKDF (reference sequence). The protocol was immunoSEQ multiplex PCR, while the TCRdb copy is restricted to in-frame clones and leaves out a portion. The repertoire holds 150,000 to 200,000 clones, with roughly 89% as singletons. Sequenced material: blood. The genes are TRBV15 and TRBJ2-3; unclear D gene. The sequence was collected from a woman aged 30 to 39 in good health. The CDR3 coding sequence is TGTGCCACCAGCAGAGGGTACACAGATACGCAGTATTTT. It encodes CATSRGYTDTQYF.